This is a list of T cell receptor beta chains from one sample in a study of siplizumab effects on memory and regulatory T cells. Method: immunoSEQ multiplex PCR; TCRdb's copy keeps in-frame clones and lacks some. The repertoire holds tens of thousands of clones, approximately 88% seen once, with 1.7% in the top ten. Sequencing input: Tregs sorted from blood. The origin of the receptors is a human donor in good health. CDR3s include the opening cysteine and the closing phenylalanine or tryptophan. A D gene is named only where the DNA matches it firmly. The size field is filled for only some rows; it gives once, few, many or a size class.

d_call: TRBD1
j_call: TRBJ2-3
v_call: TRBV28
clone_size: NA
cdr3_length: 15
cdr3_aa: CASTQGAGGTDTQYF
cdr3_nt: TGTGCCAGCACCCAGGGGGCTGGGGGGACAGATACGCAGTATTTT

d_call: TRBD2
j_call: TRBJ2-3
v_call: TRBV7-8
clone_size: few
cdr3_length: 16
cdr3_aa: CASSLAGGLATDTQYF
cdr3_nt: TGTGCCAGCAGCTTAGCGGGTGGACTAGCAACAGATACGCAGTATTTT

d_call: TRBD2
j_call: TRBJ2-3
v_call: TRBV7-2
clone_size: NA
cdr3_length: 15
cdr3_aa: CASSFTSGSTDTQYF
cdr3_nt: TGTGCCAGCAGCTTCACTAGCGGCAGCACAGATACGCAGTATTTT

d_call: NA
j_call: TRBJ1-1
v_call: TRBV29-1
clone_size: few
cdr3_length: 12
cdr3_aa: CSVVRVNTEAFF
cdr3_nt: TGCAGCGTTGTACGGGTAAACACTGAAGCTTTCTTT

d_call: NA
j_call: TRBJ2-2
v_call: TRBV10-3
clone_size: NA
cdr3_length: 15
cdr3_aa: CAISAGTTNTGELFF
cdr3_nt: TGTGCCATCAGTGCCGGGACAACGAACACCGGGGAGCTGTTTTTT

d_call: NA
j_call: TRBJ2-5
v_call: TRBV5-1
clone_size: NA
cdr3_length: 14
cdr3_aa: CASSLGAVEETQYF
cdr3_nt: TGCGCCAGCAGCTTGGGGGCAGTCGAAGAGACCCAGTACTTC

d_call: NA
j_call: TRBJ2-3
v_call: TRBV9
clone_size: NA
cdr3_length: 17
cdr3_aa: CASSGRASASGADTQYF
cdr3_nt: TGTGCCAGCAGCGGTAGGGCTAGCGCATCAGGAGCAGATACGCAGTATTTT

d_call: TRBD1
j_call: TRBJ2-2
v_call: TRBV11-2
clone_size: NA
cdr3_length: 14
cdr3_aa: CASSQTGGGGELFF
cdr3_nt: TGTGCCAGCAGCCAGACAGGGGGCGGCGGGGAGCTGTTTTTT

d_call: TRBD1
j_call: TRBJ2-4
v_call: TRBV4-2
clone_size: NA
cdr3_length: 12
cdr3_aa: CASGQGENIQYF
cdr3_nt: TGTGCCAGCGGACAGGGAGAAAACATTCAGTACTTC

d_call: TRBD1
j_call: TRBJ2-1
v_call: TRBV19
clone_size: NA
cdr3_length: 14
cdr3_aa: CASSGTVSYNEQFF
cdr3_nt: TGTGCCAGTAGTGGGACAGTATCCTACAATGAGCAGTTCTTC

d_call: TRBD1
j_call: TRBJ2-7
v_call: TRBV5-5
clone_size: medium-sized
cdr3_length: 15
cdr3_aa: CASSEVRTGYHEQYF
cdr3_nt: TGTGCCAGCAGCGAAGTGAGGACAGGGTACCACGAGCAGTACTTC

d_call: TRBD1
j_call: TRBJ1-2
v_call: TRBV14
clone_size: NA
cdr3_length: 17
cdr3_aa: CASSASGGTAWHYGYTF
cdr3_nt: TGTGCCAGCAGCGCCTCGGGTGGGACAGCCTGGCACTATGGCTACACCTTC

d_call: TRBD1
j_call: TRBJ1-1
v_call: TRBV11-3
clone_size: NA
cdr3_length: 17
cdr3_aa: CASSSVKTTGGNTEAFF
cdr3_nt: TGTGCCAGCAGCTCAGTAAAAACCACAGGGGGAAACACTGAAGCTTTCTTT

d_call: TRBD1
j_call: TRBJ1-1
v_call: TRBV29-1
clone_size: NA
cdr3_length: 13
cdr3_aa: CSVQTGQDTEAFF
cdr3_nt: TGCAGCGTCCAGACAGGGCAGGACACTGAAGCTTTCTTT

d_call: NA
j_call: TRBJ2-1
v_call: TRBV15
clone_size: NA
cdr3_length: 14
cdr3_aa: CATSPGGVHNEQFF
cdr3_nt: TGTGCCACCAGCCCCGGCGGGGTCCACAATGAGCAGTTCTTC

d_call: NA
j_call: TRBJ2-6
v_call: TRBV30
clone_size: once
cdr3_length: 14
cdr3_aa: CAWNGGAGANVLTF
cdr3_nt: TGTGCCTGGAATGGGGGAGCCGGGGCCAACGTCCTGACTTTC

d_call: NA
j_call: TRBJ2-2
v_call: TRBV5-8
clone_size: NA
cdr3_length: 14
cdr3_aa: CASSLYGNTGELFF
cdr3_nt: TGTGCCAGCAGCTTGTATGGGAACACCGGGGAGCTGTTTTTT

d_call: TRBD1
j_call: TRBJ1-1
v_call: TRBV7-9
clone_size: NA
cdr3_length: 15
cdr3_aa: CASSLGTDRPPEAFF
cdr3_nt: TGTGCCAGCAGCTTGGGGACAGATCGCCCCCCCGAAGCTTTCTTT

d_call: TRBD1
j_call: TRBJ2-5
v_call: TRBV6-6
clone_size: once
cdr3_length: 14
cdr3_aa: CASSYWDRGQTQYF
cdr3_nt: TGTGCCAGCAGTTACTGGGACAGGGGTCAGACCCAGTACTTC

d_call: TRBD1
j_call: TRBJ1-5
v_call: TRBV28
clone_size: NA
cdr3_length: 15
cdr3_aa: CASSVAGQGYQPQHF
cdr3_nt: TGTGCCAGCAGTGTAGCTGGACAGGGATACCAGCCCCAGCATTTT

d_call: NA
j_call: TRBJ2-7
v_call: TRBV4-1
clone_size: NA
cdr3_length: 15
cdr3_aa: CASSQVSGSGYEQYF
cdr3_nt: TGCGCCAGCAGCCAAGTTTCAGGCTCGGGCTACGAGCAGTACTTC

d_call: TRBD1
j_call: TRBJ2-7
v_call: TRBV18
clone_size: NA
cdr3_length: 12
cdr3_aa: CASSPAGGEQYF
cdr3_nt: TGTGCCAGCTCACCTGCAGGGGGCGAGCAGTACTTC

d_call: TRBD2
j_call: TRBJ2-1
v_call: TRBV4-3
clone_size: NA
cdr3_length: 15
cdr3_aa: CASSPGTSVRREQFF
cdr3_nt: TGCGCCAGCAGCCCCGGGACTAGCGTCCGTAGAGAGCAGTTCTTC

d_call: NA
j_call: TRBJ1-1
v_call: TRBV10-3
clone_size: NA
cdr3_length: 12
cdr3_aa: CAISERGTEAFF
cdr3_nt: TGTGCCATCAGTGAGCGGGGTACTGAAGCTTTCTTT

d_call: TRBD1
j_call: TRBJ2-7
v_call: TRBV7-8
clone_size: NA
cdr3_length: 15
cdr3_aa: CASSSPTGGPYEQYF
cdr3_nt: TGTGCCAGCAGCTCCCCGACAGGGGGCCCCTACGAGCAGTACTTC

d_call: NA
j_call: TRBJ2-7
v_call: TRBV5-1
clone_size: once
cdr3_length: 13
cdr3_aa: CASSLGTGYEQYF
cdr3_nt: TGCGCCAGCAGCTTGGGAACAGGCTACGAGCAGTACTTC

d_call: NA
j_call: TRBJ1-5
v_call: TRBV2
clone_size: once
cdr3_length: 13
cdr3_aa: CASRWREPQPQHF
cdr3_nt: TGTGCCAGCAGATGGCGGGAACCACAGCCCCAGCATTTT

d_call: TRBD2
j_call: TRBJ2-2
v_call: TRBV11-2
clone_size: NA
cdr3_length: 17
cdr3_aa: CASSRTSGRAATGELFF
cdr3_nt: TGTGCCAGCAGCCGGACTAGCGGGAGGGCCGCCACCGGGGAGCTGTTTTTT

d_call: NA
j_call: TRBJ2-5
v_call: TRBV5-4
clone_size: NA
cdr3_length: 13
cdr3_aa: CASSLPGRETQYF
cdr3_nt: TGTGCCAGCAGCTTGCCAGGGAGAGAGACCCAGTACTTC

d_call: TRBD2
j_call: TRBJ2-1
v_call: TRBV19
clone_size: NA
cdr3_length: 17
cdr3_aa: CASSPGPNSGRYNEQFF
cdr3_nt: TGTGCCAGTAGTCCGGGACCTAATAGCGGGAGATACAATGAGCAGTTCTTC

d_call: TRBD1
j_call: TRBJ2-1
v_call: TRBV10-3
clone_size: NA
cdr3_length: 16
cdr3_aa: CAISESGGGQAYEQFF
cdr3_nt: TGTGCCATCAGTGAGTCAGGAGGGGGACAGGCATACGAGCAGTTCTTC

d_call: NA
j_call: TRBJ1-5
v_call: TRBV5-6
clone_size: NA
cdr3_length: 12
cdr3_aa: CASSFGGQPQHF
cdr3_nt: TGTGCCAGCAGCTTCGGGGGTCAGCCCCAGCATTTT

d_call: TRBD1
j_call: TRBJ1-1
v_call: TRBV27
clone_size: NA
cdr3_length: 16
cdr3_aa: CASSSRDRPLNTEAFF
cdr3_nt: TGTGCCAGCAGTTCGAGGGACAGGCCCTTGAACACTGAAGCTTTCTTT

d_call: NA
j_call: TRBJ1-2
v_call: TRBV5-6
clone_size: NA
cdr3_length: 14
cdr3_aa: CASSLGGSNYGYTF
cdr3_nt: TGTGCCAGCAGCTTGGGGGGGAGTAACTATGGCTACACCTTC

d_call: NA
j_call: TRBJ1-2
v_call: TRBV20-1
clone_size: NA
cdr3_length: 11
cdr3_aa: CSATGNYGYTF
cdr3_nt: TGCAGTGCTACTGGGAACTATGGCTACACCTTC

d_call: NA
j_call: TRBJ2-7
v_call: TRBV19
clone_size: once
cdr3_length: 12
cdr3_aa: CASTSPAGVQYF
cdr3_nt: TGTGCCAGTACTTCCCCGGCGGGCGTGCAGTACTTC

d_call: NA
j_call: TRBJ2-5
v_call: TRBV18
clone_size: NA
cdr3_length: 13
cdr3_aa: CASSPRKGETQYF
cdr3_nt: TGTGCCAGCTCACCCCGGAAGGGGGAGACCCAGTACTTC

d_call: NA
j_call: TRBJ2-7
v_call: TRBV6-1
clone_size: NA
cdr3_length: 17
cdr3_aa: CASSANLRTAKTYEQYF
cdr3_nt: TGTGCCAGCAGTGCGAATCTCAGGACAGCTAAAACCTACGAGCAGTACTTC

d_call: TRBD2
j_call: TRBJ2-7
v_call: TRBV6-5
clone_size: NA
cdr3_length: 14
cdr3_aa: CASSPGDYSYEQYF
cdr3_nt: TGTGCCAGCAGTCCCGGGGACTACTCCTACGAGCAGTACTTC

d_call: NA
j_call: TRBJ2-7
v_call: TRBV4-2
clone_size: NA
cdr3_length: 16
cdr3_aa: CASSQDRLAGTYEQYF
cdr3_nt: TGTGCCAGCAGCCAAGATCGGCTAGCAGGGACCTACGAGCAGTACTTC

d_call: TRBD1
j_call: TRBJ1-2
v_call: TRBV6-1
clone_size: NA
cdr3_length: 15
cdr3_aa: CASSEADRGLYGYTF
cdr3_nt: TGTGCCAGCAGTGAAGCGGACAGGGGGCTTTATGGCTACACCTTC

d_call: TRBD1
j_call: TRBJ1-3
v_call: TRBV5-1
clone_size: NA
cdr3_length: 15
cdr3_aa: CASSYGQGYGNTIYF
cdr3_nt: TGCGCCAGCAGCTATGGACAGGGGTACGGAAACACCATATATTTT

d_call: NA
j_call: TRBJ2-5
v_call: TRBV29-1
clone_size: few
cdr3_length: 14
cdr3_aa: CSVGLGGPGETQYF
cdr3_nt: TGCAGCGTTGGGTTAGGGGGACCTGGGGAGACCCAGTACTTC

d_call: NA
j_call: TRBJ2-1
v_call: TRBV14
clone_size: NA
cdr3_length: 12
cdr3_aa: CASSLGTGEQFF
cdr3_nt: TGTGCCAGCAGCCTCGGGACTGGTGAGCAGTTCTTC

d_call: NA
j_call: TRBJ1-3
v_call: TRBV2
clone_size: NA
cdr3_length: 15
cdr3_aa: CASSITRGGGNTIYF
cdr3_nt: TGTGCCAGCAGTATTACCAGGGGCGGTGGAAACACCATATATTTT

d_call: TRBD2
j_call: TRBJ2-3
v_call: TRBV7-2
clone_size: NA
cdr3_length: 17
cdr3_aa: CASSTRRTGGGTDTQYF
cdr3_nt: TGTGCCAGCAGCACCCGGAGAACGGGGGGAGGGACAGATACGCAGTATTTT

d_call: NA
j_call: TRBJ2-1
v_call: TRBV9
clone_size: NA
cdr3_length: 15
cdr3_aa: CASSVEGRYYNEQFF
cdr3_nt: TGTGCCAGCAGCGTAGAAGGTCGATACTACAATGAGCAGTTCTTC

d_call: NA
j_call: TRBJ1-4
v_call: TRBV2
clone_size: NA
cdr3_length: 12
cdr3_aa: CASGESNEKLFF
cdr3_nt: TGTGCCAGCGGGGAGTCTAATGAAAAACTGTTTTTT